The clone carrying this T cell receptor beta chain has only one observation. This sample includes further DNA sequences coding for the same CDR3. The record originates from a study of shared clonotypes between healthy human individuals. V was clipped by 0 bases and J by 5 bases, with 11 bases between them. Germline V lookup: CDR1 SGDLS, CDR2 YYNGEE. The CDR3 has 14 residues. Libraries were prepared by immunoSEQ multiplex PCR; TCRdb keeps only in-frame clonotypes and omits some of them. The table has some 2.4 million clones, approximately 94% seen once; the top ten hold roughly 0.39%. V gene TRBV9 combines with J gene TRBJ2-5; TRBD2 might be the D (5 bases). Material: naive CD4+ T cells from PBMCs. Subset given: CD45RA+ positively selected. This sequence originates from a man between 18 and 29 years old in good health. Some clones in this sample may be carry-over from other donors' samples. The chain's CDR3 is CASSVGGPGETQYF. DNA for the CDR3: TGTGCCAGCAGCGTAGGAGGGCCCGGGGAGACCCAGTACTTC.